One T cell receptor (beta chain) is described in this entry. This sample stems from a study of blood T cell repertoires in COVID-19. In the authors' workflow: Estimates of nucleated cell counts were drawn from the amplification of reference gene primers. Sequencing was performed with immunoSEQ multiplex PCR; in TCRdb, only in-frame clones are kept and a portion is missing. Clone size and the V and J calls come from that table; the DNA yielded D and trimming. The top ten hold approximately 8% of the sample, which has around 210,000 clones, 70% to 85% seen once. The CDR3 runs to 13 residues. V lost 6 bases to trimming and J lost 4 bases; unmatched junction nucleotides: 3. Germline V gene sequence: CDR1 MNHEY, CDR2 SVGAGI.

This sequence originates from a woman of 80 years or more with COVID-19, enrolled during active disease. The sequencing input was peripheral blood. The chain joins TRBV6-5 to TRBJ1-5, with TRBD1 matching over 7 bases. The CDR3 bases are TGTGCCAGCAGCTCGGACAGGAATCAGCCCCAGCATTTT. It is translated as CASSSDRNQPQHF.